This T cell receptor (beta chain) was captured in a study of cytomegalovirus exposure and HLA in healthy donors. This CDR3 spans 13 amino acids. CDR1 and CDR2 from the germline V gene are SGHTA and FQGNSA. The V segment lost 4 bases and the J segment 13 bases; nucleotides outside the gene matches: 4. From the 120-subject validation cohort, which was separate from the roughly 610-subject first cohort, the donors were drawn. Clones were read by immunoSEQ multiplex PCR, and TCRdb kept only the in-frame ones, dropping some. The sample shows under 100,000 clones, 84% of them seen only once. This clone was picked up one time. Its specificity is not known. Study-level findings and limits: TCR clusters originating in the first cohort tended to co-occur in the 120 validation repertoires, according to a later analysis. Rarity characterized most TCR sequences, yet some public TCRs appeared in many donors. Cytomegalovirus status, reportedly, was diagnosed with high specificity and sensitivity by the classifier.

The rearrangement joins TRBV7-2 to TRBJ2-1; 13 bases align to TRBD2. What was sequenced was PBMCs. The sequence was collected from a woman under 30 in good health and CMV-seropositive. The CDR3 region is CASSSLAGGSQFF. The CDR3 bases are TGTGCCAGCAGCTCACTAGCGGGGGGGTCACAGTTCTTC.